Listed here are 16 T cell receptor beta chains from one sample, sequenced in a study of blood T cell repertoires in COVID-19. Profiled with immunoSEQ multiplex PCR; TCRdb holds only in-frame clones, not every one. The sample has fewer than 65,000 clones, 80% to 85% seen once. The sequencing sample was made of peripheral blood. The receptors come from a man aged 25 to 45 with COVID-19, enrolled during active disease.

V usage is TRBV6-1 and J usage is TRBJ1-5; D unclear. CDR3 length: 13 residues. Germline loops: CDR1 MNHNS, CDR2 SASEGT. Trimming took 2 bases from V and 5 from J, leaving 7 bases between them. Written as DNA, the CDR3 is TGTGCCAGCAGTGAAACAAGTGATCAGCCCCAGCATTTT. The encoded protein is CASSETSDQPQHF.

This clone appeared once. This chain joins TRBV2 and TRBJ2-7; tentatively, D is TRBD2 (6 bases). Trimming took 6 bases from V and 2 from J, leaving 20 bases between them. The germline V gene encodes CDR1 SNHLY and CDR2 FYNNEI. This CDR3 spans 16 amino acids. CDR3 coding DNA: TGTGCCAGCAGCGTCCCCCGCGGGACCGGTGCCTACGAGCAGTACTTC. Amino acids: CASSVPRGTGAYEQYF. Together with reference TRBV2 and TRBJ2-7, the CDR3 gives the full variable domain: EPEVTQTPSHQVTQMGQEVILRCVPISNHLYFYWYRQILGQKVEFLVSFYNNEISEKSEIFDDQFSVERPDGSNFTLKIRSTKLEDSAMYFCASSVPRGTGAYEQYFGPGTRLTVT.

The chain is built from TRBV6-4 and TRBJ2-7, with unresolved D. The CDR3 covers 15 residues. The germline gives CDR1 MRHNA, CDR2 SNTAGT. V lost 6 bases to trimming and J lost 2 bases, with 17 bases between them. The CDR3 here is CASSVYGGRAYEQYF. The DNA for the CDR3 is TGTGCCAGCAGCGTATATGGCGGTCGCGCCTACGAGCAGTACTTC.

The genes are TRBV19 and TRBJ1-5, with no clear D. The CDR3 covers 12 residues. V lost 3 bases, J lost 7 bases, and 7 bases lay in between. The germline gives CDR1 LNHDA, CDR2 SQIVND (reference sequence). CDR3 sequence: CASSMSYQPQHF. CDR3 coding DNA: TGTGCCAGTAGTATGAGTTACCAGCCCCAGCATTTT.

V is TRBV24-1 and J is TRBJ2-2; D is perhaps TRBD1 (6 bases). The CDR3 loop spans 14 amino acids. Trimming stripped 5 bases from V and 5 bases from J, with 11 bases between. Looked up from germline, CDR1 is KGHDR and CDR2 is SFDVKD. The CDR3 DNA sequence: TGTGCCACCAGTGGGCAGGGGTTGACCGGGGAGCTGTTTTTT. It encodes CATSGQGLTGELFF.

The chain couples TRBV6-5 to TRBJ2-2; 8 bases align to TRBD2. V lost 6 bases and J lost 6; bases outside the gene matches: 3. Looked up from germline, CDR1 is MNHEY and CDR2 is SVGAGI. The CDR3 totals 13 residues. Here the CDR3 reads CASSHGGAGELFF. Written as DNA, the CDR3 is TGTGCCAGCAGCCACGGGGGGGCCGGGGAGCTGTTTTTT.

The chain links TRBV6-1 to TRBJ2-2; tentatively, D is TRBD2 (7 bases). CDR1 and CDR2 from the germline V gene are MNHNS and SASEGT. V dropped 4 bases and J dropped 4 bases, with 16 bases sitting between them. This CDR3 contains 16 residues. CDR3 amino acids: CASSVRQRDTTGELFF. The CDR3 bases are TGTGCCAGCAGTGTCCGTCAGCGGGACACCACCGGGGAGCTGTTTTTT.

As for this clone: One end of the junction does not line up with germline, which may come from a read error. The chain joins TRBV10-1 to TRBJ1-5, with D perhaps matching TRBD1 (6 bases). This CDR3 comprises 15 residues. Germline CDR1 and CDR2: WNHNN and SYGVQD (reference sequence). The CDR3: CARSARGGGNQPQHF. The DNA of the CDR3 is TGCGCCCGCAGTGCCCGGGGGGGCGGCAATCAGCCCCAGCATTTT.

This chain's CDR3 is CAISGQASTDTQYF. CDR3 coding DNA: TGTGCCATCAGTGGACAGGCTAGCACAGATACGCAGTATTTT. V usage is TRBV10-3 and J usage is TRBJ2-3; possible D gene TRBD1, 6 bases. V lost 4 bases and J lost 0, with 8 bases in between. There are 14 residues in the CDR3. Looked up from germline, CDR1 is ENHRY and CDR2 is SYGVKD.

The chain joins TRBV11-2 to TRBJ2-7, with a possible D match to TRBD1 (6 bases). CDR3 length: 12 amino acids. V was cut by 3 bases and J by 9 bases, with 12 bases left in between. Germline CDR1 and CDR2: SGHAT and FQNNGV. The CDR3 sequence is CASSLSGAAQYF. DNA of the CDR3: TGTGCCAGCAGCTTGTCAGGGGCGGCGCAGTACTTC.

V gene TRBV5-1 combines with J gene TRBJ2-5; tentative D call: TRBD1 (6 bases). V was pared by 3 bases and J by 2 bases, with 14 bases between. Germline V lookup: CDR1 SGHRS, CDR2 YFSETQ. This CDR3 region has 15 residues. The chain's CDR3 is CASSSNGQFQETQYF. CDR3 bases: TGCGCCAGCAGCTCAAATGGACAGTTTCAAGAGACCCAGTACTTC.

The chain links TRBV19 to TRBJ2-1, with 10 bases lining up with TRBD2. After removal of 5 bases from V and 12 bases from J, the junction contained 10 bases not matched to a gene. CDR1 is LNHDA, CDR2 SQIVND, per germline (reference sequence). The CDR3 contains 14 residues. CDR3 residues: CASSASTSGKGQFF. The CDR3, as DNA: TGTGCCAGTAGTGCTTCTACTAGCGGGAAGGGGCAGTTCTTC. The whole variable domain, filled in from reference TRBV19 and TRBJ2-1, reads DGGITQSPKYLFRKEGQNVTLSCEQNLNHDAMYWYRQDPGQGLRLIYYSQIVNDFQKGDIAEGYSVSREKKESFPLTVTSAQKNPTAFYLCASSASTSGKGQFFGPGTRLTVL.

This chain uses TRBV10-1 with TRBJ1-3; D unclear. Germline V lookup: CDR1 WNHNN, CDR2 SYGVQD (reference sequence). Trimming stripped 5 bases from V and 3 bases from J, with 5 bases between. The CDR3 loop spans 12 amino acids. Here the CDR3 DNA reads TGCGCCAGCAGTCCGGGTGGAAACACCATATATTTT. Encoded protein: CASSPGGNTIYF.

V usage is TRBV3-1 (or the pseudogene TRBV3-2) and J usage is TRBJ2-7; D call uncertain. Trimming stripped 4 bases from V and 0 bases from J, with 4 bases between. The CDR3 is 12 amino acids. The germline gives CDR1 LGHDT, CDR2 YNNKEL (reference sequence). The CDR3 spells CASSLSSYEQYF. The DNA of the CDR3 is TGTGCCAGCAGCCTGAGCTCCTACGAGCAGTACTTC.

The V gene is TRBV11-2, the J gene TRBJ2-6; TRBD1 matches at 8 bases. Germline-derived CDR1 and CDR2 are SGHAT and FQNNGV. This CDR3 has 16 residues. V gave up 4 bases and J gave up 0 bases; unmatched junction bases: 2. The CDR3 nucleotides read TGTGCCAGCAGCTCAACAGGGGGCTCTGGGGCCAACGTCCTGACTTTC. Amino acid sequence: CASSSTGGSGANVLTF.

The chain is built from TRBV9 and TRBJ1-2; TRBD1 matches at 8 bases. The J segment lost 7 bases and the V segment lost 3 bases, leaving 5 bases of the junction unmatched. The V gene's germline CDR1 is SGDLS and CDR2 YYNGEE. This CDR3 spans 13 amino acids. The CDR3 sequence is CASSESGGRGYTF. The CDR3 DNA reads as TGTGCCAGCAGCGAATCAGGGGGCCGTGGCTACACCTTC.